This T cell receptor (beta chain) was profiled in a study of CD8+CD57+ T cells in acquired aplastic anemia. According to the study, genomic DNA was the template for TCR beta VDJ and CDR3 profiling. TCRdb itself ran the reads through MiXCR, one entry per CDR3 protein. This table holds hundreds of thousands of distinct CDR3 sequences, 55% to 60% found once. Sequenced material: sorted CD4+, CD8+, or CD8+CD57+ T cells (not recorded which) from PBMCs. The source is a human donor with severe aplastic anemia or a healthy control (not recorded which).

The CDR3 region is CASARGSYEQYF. CDR3 sequence (DNA): TGTGCCAGCGCCAGGGGTTCTTACGAGCAGTACTTC. The V call is TRBV25-1, the J call TRBJ2-7; TRBD1 is a possible D gene (6 bases). The length of the CDR3 is 12 residues. Germline V lookup: CDR1 MGHDK, CDR2 SYGVNS. V gave up 8 bases and J gave up 4 bases, with 12 bases separating them.